This TCR beta chain was documented in a study of cytomegalovirus exposure and HLA in healthy donors. PCR used 60 Vbeta primers and 13 Jbeta primers. Produced via immunoSEQ multiplex PCR; TCRdb's table is partial and in-frame only. Its clone listing holds tens of thousands of clones. Turning to this clone: Its specificity is unknown.

Trimming took 2 bases from V and 7 from J, leaving 11 bases between them. CDR1 is MNHNY and CDR2 is SVGAGI in the germline V gene (reference sequence). The CDR3 is 13 amino acids. Study-level points and caveats: Researchers catalogued about 160 TCR beta chains as cytomegalovirus-associated.

Sequencing input: PBMCs. This clonotype was sampled from a man younger than 40 in good health and CMV-seronegative. The chain carries TRBV6-6 and TRBJ1-2; no definite D call. DNA for the CDR3: TGTGCCAGCAGTTACAAGGGAGTAGTTGGCTACACCTTC. Protein: CASSYKGVVGYTF.